These 25 T cell receptor beta chains originate from one sample sequenced in a study of identical twins (dated by TCRdb to 2015 to 2016). The library was built by means of 5' RACE. The instrument given in TCRdb is Illumina HiSeq 2000. TCRdb ran its own pipeline on the public reads, namely fastp trimming at Q25 and MiXCR clone calling, and kept in-frame beta chains. Rows merge per CDR3 protein into single entries with the most common DNA and genes. A total of around 650,000 distinct CDR3 sequences appear in this sample, 7.1% of them only once. The ten largest make up 1.5% to 2% of the sample. These data also formed part of another study, on yellow fever vaccine responses in identical twins.

Material for sequencing was PBMCs. The receptors were sampled from a woman in her late teens or twenties in good health.

The V call is TRBV10-3, the J call TRBJ2-7, with D tentatively TRBD2 (6 bases). In germline, CDR1 is ENHRY, CDR2 SYGVKD. V was shortened by 3 bases and J by 2 bases, with 14 bases between the two germline ends. The CDR3 covers 15 residues. CDR3 sequence reads: CAISDRWGETYEQYF. CDR3 bases: TGTGCCATCAGTGATAGGTGGGGGGAGACCTACGAGCAGTACTTC.

This chain links TRBV7-9 with TRBJ2-3, with D possibly matching TRBD1 (5 bases). Per germline, CDR1 SEHNR and CDR2 FQNEAQ (reference sequence). The CDR3 is made up of 14 amino acids. V gave up 5 bases and J gave up 3 bases, with 12 bases separating them. The CDR3 loop reads CASSLEGATDTQYF. CDR3 nucleotides: TGTGCCAGCAGCCTGGAAGGGGCTACAGATACGCAGTATTTT.

This clonotype was counted between two and nine times. The chain recombines TRBV12-3 or TRBV12-4 with TRBJ2-3, with 7 positions matching TRBD2. J gave up 7 bases and V 7 bases, and 11 bases lay outside the gene matches. The CDR3 sequence is 14 residues long. CDR3 protein: CASTLWGRGYTQYF. The CDR3, as DNA: TGTGCCAGCACCCTCTGGGGGAGGGGATATACGCAGTATTTT.

This chain links TRBV6-1 with TRBJ1-2; 7 bases map to TRBD1. Germline V gene sequence: CDR1 MNHNS, CDR2 SASEGT. Trimming removed 6 bases from V and 4 bases from J; junction bases left unmatched: 8. CDR3 length equals 14 residues. Here the CDR3 reads CASRPTGKVYGYTF. The CDR3 DNA reads TGTGCCAGCAGGCCGACAGGGAAGGTCTATGGCTACACCTTC.

There are many counts of this clonotype. The J gene is TRBJ2-1, the V gene TRBV12-3 or TRBV12-4; D tentatively fits TRBD1 or TRBD2 (5 bases each). There are 14 residues in the CDR3. V shed 4 bases and J shed 10 bases, with 17 bases lying between them. CDR3 region: CASSSGTSFSEQFF. As DNA, the CDR3 is TGTGCCAGCAGTTCCGGGACGTCCTTCTCCGAGCAGTTCTTC.

The V call is TRBV12-3 or TRBV12-4, the J call TRBJ2-7, with 11 bases identical to TRBD2. V was pared by 5 bases and J by 3 bases, with 9 bases of the junction left unmatched. The CDR3 contains 16 residues. The chain's CDR3 is CASSHRRLAGYYEQYF. The CDR3 coding sequence is TGTGCCAGCAGTCACCGCCGACTAGCGGGGTACTACGAGCAGTACTTC.

V usage is TRBV5-1 and J usage is TRBJ2-5; D uncertain. Germline V lookup: CDR1 SGHRS, CDR2 YFSETQ. The length of the CDR3 is 13 residues. V lost 4 bases to trimming and J lost 1 base, with 8 bases between them. The CDR3 region has the DNA TGCGCCAGCAGCGACGGGCCCCAAGAGACCCAGTACTTC. It encodes CASSDGPQETQYF.

A few counts support this clonotype. The chain links TRBV2 to TRBJ2-2, with a tentative D call TRBD1 (6 bases). V lost 10 bases and J lost 0, with 21 bases in between. CDR3 size: 17 residues. CDR1 SNHLY and CDR2 FYNNEI come from the germline V gene. This CDR3 reads CANGRQVDNPNTGELFF. The CDR3 coding sequence is TGTGCCAACGGAAGACAGGTGGATAATCCGAACACCGGGGAGCTGTTTTTT.

The chain uses TRBV20-1 and TRBJ2-1; tentative D call: TRBD2 (6 bases). V lost 3 bases, J lost 0 bases, and 12 bases lay in between. Germline lookup yields CDR1 DFQATT and CDR2 SNEGSKA (reference sequence). The CDR3 is 15 amino acids. The CDR3 DNA is TGCAGTGCTAGCGGGAGATATAGCTCCTACAATGAGCAGTTCTTC. This sequence encodes CSASGRYSSYNEQFF.

The V call is TRBV29-1, the J call TRBJ1-1, with a tentative D call TRBD1 (6 bases). CDR1 SQVTM and CDR2 ANQGSEA come from the germline V gene. This CDR3 is 12 amino acids long. The V gene lost 7 bases and the J gene lost 0 bases, with 9 bases spanning the gap. CDR3 nucleotides: TGCAGCGGATACAGGGTGAACACTGAAGCTTTCTTT. It translates to CSGYRVNTEAFF.

This clonotype was counted only a few times. This CDR3 is CAISEGGLRGMETQYF. CDR3 nucleotides: TGTGCCATCAGTGAGGGCGGACTAAGGGGAATGGAGACCCAGTACTTC. The gene calls are TRBV10-3 and TRBJ2-5; maybe TRBD2 (6 bases). Germline V gene lookup returns CDR1 ENHRY and CDR2 SYGVKD. The CDR3 loop spans 16 amino acids. V shed 2 bases and J shed 5 bases, with 18 bases lying between them.

This clonotype appeared many times. The chain employs TRBV12-3 or TRBV12-4 and TRBJ2-3; tentative D call: TRBD2 (6 bases). Trimming pared 0 bases from V and 1 base from J, leaving 14 bases between. The length of the CDR3 is 17 residues. The CDR3 loop reads CASSLALGTRGTDTQYF. CDR3 sequence (DNA): TGTGCCAGCAGTTTAGCGCTGGGGACTCGGGGCACAGATACGCAGTATTTT.

This clonotype was counted at least ten times. DNA for the CDR3: TGTGCCAGCAGTTATGGGGGCCGTAATTCACCCCTCCACTTT. Translated, it gives CASSYGGRNSPLHF. J is TRBJ1-6 and V is TRBV6-5; maybe TRBD1 (6 bases). CDR1 MNHEY and CDR2 SVGAGI come from the germline V gene. The CDR3 has 14 amino acids. The V gene lost 3 bases and the J gene lost 6 bases, with 9 bases spanning the gap.

This clonotype was seen repeatedly, ten times or more. J is TRBJ2-7 and V is TRBV7-9; D remains unclear. The CDR3 contains 13 residues. Germline lookup yields CDR1 SEHNR and CDR2 FQNEAQ (reference sequence). V dropped 3 bases and J dropped 0 bases, with 6 bases sitting between them. The CDR3 sequence: CASSFPSSYEQYV. The CDR3 DNA sequence: TGTGCCAGCAGCTTTCCCAGCTCCTACGAGCAGTACGTC.

This clonotype showed up just a few times. This chain links TRBV20-1 with TRBJ2-2; 9 nucleotides agree with TRBD1. CDR1 is DFQATT and CDR2 is SNEGSKA in the germline V gene (reference sequence). Trimming took 0 bases from V and 7 from J; bases not matched to a gene: 12. CDR3 length equals 17 residues. The CDR3 here is CSARDQLVTGGNGELFF. Written as DNA, the CDR3 is TGCAGTGCTAGAGATCAGCTGGTTACAGGGGGCAACGGGGAGCTGTTTTTT.

This clonotype appeared many times. CDR3 amino acids: CASRRNTEAFF. CDR3 DNA sequence: TGCGCCAGCCGTAGGAACACTGAAGCTTTCTTT. This chain uses TRBV5-1 with TRBJ1-1; D remains ambiguous. V was shortened by 7 bases and J by 1 base, with 5 bases between the two germline ends. The CDR3 runs to 11 residues. Germline CDR1 is SGHRS and CDR2 is YFSETQ.

The chain couples TRBV6-6 to TRBJ2-7; D unresolved. Trimming left V 7 bases short and J 3 bases short, with 10 bases between. The length of the CDR3 is 12 residues. In germline, CDR1 is MNHNY, CDR2 SVGAGI (reference sequence). DNA for the CDR3: TGTGCCAGCATGAGCTTTGACTACGAGCAGTACTTC. Amino acids: CASMSFDYEQYF.

The rearrangement links TRBV4-1 to TRBJ1-1, with 10 bases identical to TRBD1. Germline assignment: CDR1 MGHRA and CDR2 YSYEKL. The length of the CDR3 is 18 residues. Germline trimming cut 2 bases from V and 5 bases from J; bases unmatched to any gene: 14. CDR3 amino acids: CASSQPGQGVLRWTEAFF. CDR3 DNA sequence: TGCGCCAGCAGCCAACCCGGACAGGGGGTCCTTCGATGGACTGAAGCTTTCTTT.

This clonotype occurred many times. This chain links TRBV12-3 or TRBV12-4 with TRBJ1-4; D is undetermined. The CDR3 is 13 amino acids. Trimming removed 3 bases at V and 7 bases at J, with 9 bases between. CDR3 amino acids: CASSFNSGEKLFF. The DNA for the CDR3 is TGTGCCAGCAGTTTTAACTCTGGTGAAAAACTGTTTTTT.

This rearrangement joins TRBV12-3 or TRBV12-4 to TRBJ2-1; 12 bases are a match to TRBD2. The CDR3 runs 20 residues. The junction had 14 bases not matched to a gene; V was cut back by 5 bases and J by 0 bases. CDR3 nucleotide sequence: TGTGCCAGCAGTCAAACTAGCGGGGGGCGGCCCGTTAGCTCCTACAATGAGCAGTTCTTC. Protein product: CASSQTSGGRPVSSYNEQFF.

This clonotype came up a few times. The chain is built from TRBV14 and TRBJ2-7, with 10 positions matching TRBD2. CDR1 is SGHDN, CDR2 FVKESK, per germline. CDR3 length: 15 amino acids. The junction had 3 bases not matched to a gene; V was cut back by 1 base and J by 3 bases. The DNA of the CDR3 is TGTGCCAGCAGCCAAGGGACTAGCGGCCACTACGAGCAGTACTTC. As protein: CASSQGTSGHYEQYF.

This clonotype came up a few times. This chain connects TRBV14 to TRBJ1-5; 8 bases are shared with TRBD1. The CDR3 contains 13 residues. The germline V gene has CDR1 SGHDN and CDR2 FVKESK. The J segment lost 5 bases and the V segment lost 3 bases, leaving 0 bases of the junction unmatched. For the CDR3, the DNA is TGTGCCAGCAGCCAGGACAGGGATCAGCCCCAGCATTTT. Its translation is CASSQDRDQPQHF. Combining the CDR3 with reference TRBV14 and TRBJ1-5 gives the whole variable domain EAGVTQFPSHSVIEKGQTVTLRCDPISGHDNLYWYRRVMGKEIKFLLHFVKESKQDESGMPNNRFLAERTGGTYSTLKVQPAELEDSGVYFCASSQDRDQPQHFGDGTRLSIL.

This clonotype was counted ten times or more. V is TRBV13 and J is TRBJ2-1; D remains ambiguous. The CDR3 extends over 13 amino acids. Germline V gene sequence: CDR1 PRHDT, CDR2 FYEKMQ (reference sequence). Trimming cost V 3 bases and J 8 bases, with 11 bases left between them. The CDR3 protein is CASSFLSGYEQFF. CDR3 in DNA: TGTGCCAGCAGCTTTTTATCTGGGTATGAGCAGTTCTTC. The full variable domain, in which reference TRBV13 and TRBJ2-1 provide the parts outside the CDR3, is AAGVIQSPRHLIKEKRETATLKCYPIPRHDTVYWYQQGPGQDPQFLISFYEKMQSDKGSIPDRFSAQQFSDYHSELNMSSLELGDSALYFCASSFLSGYEQFFGPGTRLTVL.

This clonotype was picked up many times. The rearrangement joins TRBV25-1 to TRBJ2-3; D is possibly TRBD2 (5 bases). Germline V CDR1 and CDR2: MGHDK, SYGVNS. V shed 1 base and J shed 3 bases, with 14 bases lying between them. CDR3 length: 16 residues. The CDR3 reads CASSESKWESTDTQYF. DNA for the CDR3: TGTGCCAGCAGTGAATCTAAGTGGGAGTCAACAGATACGCAGTATTTT. The full variable domain, in which reference TRBV25-1 and TRBJ2-3 provide the parts outside the CDR3, is EADIYQTPRYLVIGTGKKITLECSQTMGHDKMYWYQQDPGMELHLIHYSYGVNSTEKGDLSSESTVSRIRTEHFPLTLESARPSHTSQYLCASSESKWESTDTQYFGPGTRLTVL.

This clonotype was observed a handful of times. CDR3 DNA sequence: TGTGCCAGCAGTCGCCCGGCGCGGCTAGCGGATCGTCCAGGCACAGATACGCAGTATTTT. Translation gives CASSRPARLADRPGTDTQYF. The chain joins TRBV11-2 to TRBJ2-3; 7 bases map to TRBD2. The junction had 22 bases not matched to a gene; V was cut back by 6 bases and J by 1 base. Germline CDR1 is SGHAT and CDR2 is FQNNGV. The CDR3 runs to 20 residues.